The TCR beta chain described here comes from a study of identical twins (dated by TCRdb to about 2016). Background on the whole study: To test whether fetal clonotypes persist, this study deep-sequenced TCR alpha and beta repertoires from monozygotic twins, from unrelated adults of various ages, and from cord blood. Replicate twin experiments were performed at different times using different library preparation protocols to rule out contamination.

The library was produced with 5' RACE. The run used an Illumina HiSeq 2000. Template switching added a universal primer binding site, and the final cDNA carried a unique molecular identifier that allowed TCR cDNA molecules to be counted accurately. First-strand cDNA for TCR alpha and beta chains was synthesized from specific primers in the conserved constant-segment region. To control for contamination, each cDNA library was double barcoded with a SMART-Mk sample barcode plus Illumina barcodes. Two successive PCR steps introduced TruSeq adapter sequences along with Illumina sample barcodes. The TCR alpha and beta cDNA libraries were sequenced on the Illumina HiSeq platform using custom primers. From the authors' description of their analysis: Unique molecular identifiers were extracted from raw reads with MiGEC, and CDR3 positions were determined with MiXCR. For each individual, recombination models were inferred using an EM algorithm with the repgenHMM and IGoR tools. Shared clonotypes were analyzed with the tcR package in R, and sharing was normalized by the product of cloneset sizes. Out-of-frame nonproductive sequences were analyzed to study raw recombination free of thymic and clonal selection effects. TCRdb itself trimmed the public reads at Q25 with fastp, ran MiXCR and retained productive beta chains. Duplicate CDR3 protein sequences are folded into a single record with the most common DNA and genes. What appears here as the V and J calls and clone size reflects TCRdb's work, not the paper's. The sample table contains approximately 890,000 distinct CDR3 sequences; only one count was recorded for more than 9% of them. Of the sample, around 1.5% falls within the top ten clones.

Points the paper makes about the study in general: Out-of-frame TCR alpha sequences shared between twins showed an excess of low generation-probability sequences compared with coincidental sharing between unrelated individuals. The excess sharing between twins in beta out-of-frame sequences was weaker because fewer shared sequences reduced the signal-to-noise ratio. Fewer insertions were carried by abundant cord blood beta clonotypes, a similar but weaker trend appeared in young adult naive repertoires, and no such trend appeared in memory repertoires. Because the same donors could not be followed over many years, conclusions were based on cross-sectional statistical analysis. Out-of-frame TCR alpha sharing in monozygotic twins was systematically underestimated by recombination models, whereas sharing between unrelated individuals was in agreement with the recombination models. Zero-insertion analyses could be partly confounded by invariant T cells such as MAIT and iNKT, although diverse VJ usage argued against such confounding for most clonotypes.

All donors were healthy Caucasians. Three pairs of female monozygotic twins, all aged about 18 to 30 years, made up the twin cohort. RNA for TCR libraries was isolated from peripheral blood mononuclear cells. This clonotype was seen only once. Its antigen is not yet known. No base quality values were provided; no much bigger clone lies one nucleotide off. One read alone is a weak basis. The CDR3 covers 10 residues, taking in both the cysteine and the valine. Only the CDR3 region is kept as DNA, spanning 30 bases read in frame from base 1. Based on the germline V gene, the CDR1 and CDR2 sequences are SNHLY and FYNNEI. Deletion took 8 bases off V and 5 bases off J, with a span of 7 bases between the germline ends. These same data were also listed under a study on yellow fever vaccine responses in identical twins. From that second study: The T cell response to vaccination in identical twins was reported by the authors to appear partly convergent and partly personalized. In the study, vaccine-responding T cell clones were precisely tracked in identical twins.

Specimen: PBMCs. This receptor was taken from a woman aged 18-29 years in good health. The V and J segments used are TRBV2 and TRBJ2-7, with the D segment identity uncertain. Here is the DNA: TGTGCCAGCCAGATGAACGAGCAGTACGTC. Translated, it reads CASQMNEQYV.